The T cell receptor beta chain under discussion was sequenced for a study of T cell repertoires in cytomegalovirus infection. This clonotype was picked up many times. Its specificity is not known. Germline trimming cut 4 bases from V and 3 bases from J; bases unmatched to any gene: 11. Germline CDR1 SGHTA, CDR2 FQGNSA. The CDR3 has 16 residues. TCRdb used MiXCR to reprocess the reads, holding one entry per CDR3 protein. The top ten hold roughly 19% of the sample, which has over 250,000 distinct CDR3 sequences, under 25% seen once. The source of this sequence is a human donor in good health (CMV status not recorded). Some clones in this sample may be carry-over from other donors' samples. V is TRBV7-2 and J is TRBJ1-2; 7 nucleotides agree with TRBD1. The sequences come from cultured PBMCs, collected from culture after CMV antigen stimulation. CDR3 residues: CASSSRGNRVHYGYTF. CDR3 nucleotides: TGTGCCAGCAGCTCCAGGGGGAACAGGGTACACTATGGCTACACCTTC.